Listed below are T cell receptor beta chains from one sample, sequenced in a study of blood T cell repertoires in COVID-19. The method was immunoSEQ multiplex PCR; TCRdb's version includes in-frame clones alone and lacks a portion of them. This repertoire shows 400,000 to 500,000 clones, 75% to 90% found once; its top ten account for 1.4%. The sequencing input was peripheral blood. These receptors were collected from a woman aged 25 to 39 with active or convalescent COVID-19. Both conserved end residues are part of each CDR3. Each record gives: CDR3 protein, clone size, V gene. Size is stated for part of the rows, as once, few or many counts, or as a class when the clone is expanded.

CASSSSIHEQYF once TRBV14
CASSLSSPYSTDTQYF . TRBV27
CASGTENGSQHF . TRBV19
CASSQPGANYGYTF . TRBV4-2
CASSVGQGANTEAFF . TRBV9
CASSLDPKGDREAFF . TRBV11-2
CASSPLHLLGARLAGYNEQFF . TRBV23-1
CASSARTGGLNTEAFF . TRBV7-8
CASSWTGETQYF . TRBV7-6
CASSQAGIADLGETQYF . TRBV4-1
CSASLDRGSSYPYEQYF . TRBV20-1
CASSTWTGTYEQYF . TRBV5-1
CASSLGGGQGNTEAFF . TRBV5-1
CASSLRGSDGYTF . TRBV12-3/TRBV12-4
CASSQGQGDANYGYTF . TRBV4-1
CASSTQGNNANYGYTF . TRBV19
CASRARQDTEAFF . TRBV4-1
CASSSTSGRAINAYEQYF . TRBV5-1
CASSLVGGRAGNTIYF . TRBV11-2
CASSQTSGGWNTGELFF . TRBV4-1
CASSPFPGNQPQHF . TRBV19
CASGGRDRGPSYGYTF . TRBV10-2
CASSLEVPGGEKLFF . TRBV7-9
CASSLGDWELFF . TRBV6-6
CASTAQDFGVNTEAFF . TRBV6-6
CASSFGQGIGELFF . TRBV7-6
CAWSGQGGETQYF . TRBV30
CASSPQGNTEAFF . TRBV5-4
CASSLQNTGELFF . TRBV5-1
CASSEVGANQPQHF . TRBV6-1
CASSLDGRDRNYGYTF . TRBV11-2
CASSENGGYEQYF . TRBV6-1
CASSQVRGGSYNEQFF . TRBV4-1
CASSAGWANTGELFF once TRBV5-1
CASSQDITASYEQYF . TRBV4-1
CASTPGTGVRGNTEAFF . TRBV7-2
CASSPQGAYSNQPQHF . TRBV27
CASSNSGTPLGEQFF . TRBV11-2
CASNYGSGSDTQYF . TRBV5-8
CASSPLGAGYTF . TRBV27
CASRGIGTGVHEQYF . TRBV19
CATRVTDTQYF . TRBV2
CASSLGAGGMNTEAFF . TRBV11-2
CAISTEVGNTEAFF . TRBV10-3
CASSLRGYEQYF . TRBV5-6
CASSLPLAGGLTGELFF . TRBV5-4
CASSLRQGAPETQYF once TRBV4-1
CASSYSLAGEPREQYF . TRBV6-5
CASSLQGLATEAFF . TRBV5-5
CATWRSILPTNEKLFF once TRBV2
CASSAPATSYNSPLHF few TRBV28
CASTEGATSTDTQYF . TRBV6-1
CASSLVGNEKLFF once TRBV12-3/TRBV12-4
CASSLFEKEASGVEQYF . TRBV7-8
CASSEEGRPGINTEAFF . TRBV6-1
CASSPAGFQETQYF once TRBV5-1
CSAGGASQNTGELFF once TRBV29-1
CASSTYTGGTEAFF . TRBV19
CASSLVPIPTSGGVDTQYF once TRBV7-6